Below, one TCR beta chain is given with its context. Its antigen is undetermined. This sample was included in a study of STAT3 mutations in large granular lymphocyte leukemia. In the study overall: Roughly half the longitudinally sequenced T-LGLL patients had canonical STAT3 mutations. Overall study results and limits: Every T-LGLL patient had at least one immunodominant TCRbeta clonotype.

Sequencing used immunoSEQ multiplex PCR; TCRdb keeps in-frame clones, though not all of them. The sample shows 40,000 to 50,000 clones, roughly three quarters of them seen only once. The ends were cut back, 3 bases at V and 2 bases at J, with 13 bases in the middle. There are 15 residues in the CDR3. Per germline, CDR1 MNHEY and CDR2 SMNVEV (reference sequence). Sequenced: PBMCs. The TCR was taken from a human donor with T large granular lymphocyte leukemia. Some clones in this sample may be carry-over from other donors' samples. The chain employs TRBV27 and TRBJ2-5; D is undetermined. The CDR3 DNA reads as TGTGCCAGCAGTTTTGTAGCTCTGGGACAAGAGACCCAGTACTTC. This encodes CASSFVALGQETQYF.